One and the same sample provided the 18 T cell receptor beta chains below, sequenced in a study of cytomegalovirus exposure and HLA in healthy donors. Primers: 60 Vbeta forward and 13 Jbeta reverse. Only in-frame clones appear in the TCRdb table, and some are missing; sequencing was by immunoSEQ multiplex PCR. This repertoire comprises 200,000 or so clones; its ten largest clones make up 1.1%. The sample consisted of PBMCs. These receptor sequences come from a girl aged 2 to 10 in good health and CMV-seropositive.

CDR3 DNA sequence: TGTGCCACCAGCAGAGATTCGATTGGGACTAGCGGGTACGAGCAGTACTTC. Translating gives CATSRDSIGTSGYEQYF. This rearrangement joins TRBV15 to TRBJ2-7, with 12 bases that match TRBD2. CDR1 and CDR2 from the germline V gene are LNHNV and YYDKDF (reference sequence). With 0 bases clipped from V and 4 bases from J, the junction kept 7 bases outside the gene matches. The CDR3 contains 17 residues.

This chain links TRBV5-1 with TRBJ2-1, with 12 bases identical to TRBD2. Trimming at V came to 3 bases and at J to 5 bases, leaving 3 bases not matched to a gene. The CDR3 sequence is 15 residues long. Germline CDR1 and CDR2: SGHRS and YFSETQ. As DNA, the CDR3 is TGCGCCAGCAGCTCGACTAGCGGGAGAGACAATGAGCAGTTCTTC. Translation gives CASSSTSGRDNEQFF.

The rearrangement links TRBV7-9 to TRBJ1-4; D call uncertain. The CDR3 runs 14 residues. Between the trimmed V and J ends, which lost 5 bases and 7 bases, there was a span of 14 bases. Germline CDR1 reads SEHNR; CDR2 reads FQNEAQ (reference sequence). Written as DNA, the CDR3 is TGTGCCAGCAGCCCTACATCCGGAGGTGAAAAACTGTTTTTT. Translating it yields CASSPTSGGEKLFF.

The chain uses TRBV19 and TRBJ2-2; D remains ambiguous. With 5 bases removed from V and 0 bases from J, the gap between germline ends came to 10 bases. The CDR3 has 15 residues. CDR1 and CDR2 from the germline V gene are LNHDA and SQIVND (reference sequence). The chain's CDR3 is CASSAVHANTGELFF. The CDR3 DNA reads TGTGCCAGTAGTGCGGTTCACGCGAACACCGGGGAGCTGTTTTTT.

The CDR3 loop reads CASAKGPPGGTEAFF. CDR3 DNA sequence: TGTGCCAGCGCAAAGGGACCTCCGGGAGGGACTGAAGCTTTCTTT. J is TRBJ1-1 and V is TRBV6-5, with D tentatively TRBD1 (5 bases). Trimming left V 8 bases short and J 5 bases short, with 21 bases between. This CDR3 spans 15 amino acids. Per the germline V gene, CDR1 is MNHEY and CDR2 is SVGAGI.

The J gene is TRBJ1-4, the V gene TRBV19; possible D gene TRBD1, 5 bases. The CDR3 runs to 16 residues. The V end was cut by 6 bases, the J end by 5 bases, with 19 bases between. The germline gives CDR1 LNHDA, CDR2 SQIVND (reference sequence). CDR3 coding DNA: TGTGCCAGTAGACCTATAGACGGACAAAAGAATGAAAAACTGTTTTTT. This gives the protein CASRPIDGQKNEKLFF.

CDR3 bases: TGTGCCAGCAGCTTCCTGGCCGCGAACACTGAAGCTTTCTTT. It specifies CASSFLAANTEAFF. The V gene is TRBV5-6, the J gene TRBJ1-1, with D uncertain. Trimming cost V 2 bases and J 1 base, with 9 bases left between them. The CDR3 spans 14 residues. Looked up from germline, CDR1 is SGHDT and CDR2 is YYEEEE.

The rearrangement joins TRBV5-6 to TRBJ2-5; the D gene is possibly TRBD2 (7 bases). The DNA matches TRBJ2-7 better at its end, which makes the J call doubtful. CDR1 is SGHDT and CDR2 is YYEEEE in the germline V gene. The CDR3 contains 15 residues. In DNA, the CDR3 is TGTGCCAGCAGCCCCGGGCGGGGGCACGCCTACGAGCAGTACTTC. Translated, it gives CASSPGRGHAYEQYF.

The gene calls are TRBV9 and TRBJ1-1; D not resolved. The germline V gene encodes CDR1 SGDLS and CDR2 YYNGEE. This CDR3 has 16 residues. V gave up 1 base and J gave up 0 bases, with 13 bases separating them. CDR3 protein: CASSVQGSGMNTEAFF. CDR3 DNA sequence: TGTGCCAGCAGCGTACAAGGATCGGGGATGAACACTGAAGCTTTCTTT.

This chain links TRBV19 with TRBJ2-1, with 8 positions matching TRBD2. This CDR3 contains 17 residues. The ends lost 7 bases at V and 9 bases at J; junction bases unmatched: 20. Germline CDR1 and CDR2: LNHDA and SQIVND (reference sequence). The CDR3 sequence: CASTQGSKRERVGEQFF. The CDR3 DNA sequence: TGTGCCAGTACACAGGGAAGTAAGCGGGAGCGGGTGGGTGAGCAGTTCTTC. Complete variable domain (other parts from reference TRBV19 and TRBJ2-1): DGGITQSPKYLFRKEGQNVTLSCEQNLNHDAMYWYRQDPGQGLRLIYYSQIVNDFQKGDIAEGYSVSREKKESFPLTVTSAQKNPTAFYLCASTQGSKRERVGEQFFGPGTRLTVL.

The J gene is TRBJ1-1, the V gene TRBV13, with 10 bases fitting TRBD1. V shed 5 bases and J 0 bases; nucleotides not matched to a gene: 12. The V gene's germline CDR1 is PRHDT and CDR2 FYEKMQ (reference sequence). The CDR3 extends over 18 amino acids. DNA of the CDR3: TGTGCCAGCAGCGGAGGGACAGGGGAATCTTCCCTGAACACTGAAGCTTTCTTT. Its translation is CASSGGTGESSLNTEAFF.

The V and J genes are TRBV5-4 and TRBJ2-1; D unclear. From germline, CDR1 is SGHNT and CDR2 YYREEE (reference sequence). This CDR3 has 12 amino acids. Trimming removed 1 base from V and 6 bases from J, with 5 bases in between. The CDR3 coding sequence is TGTGCCAGCAGCTTGCCGGGCAATGAGCAGTTCTTC. Protein product: CASSLPGNEQFF.

The CDR3 loop reads CASSLLGAGYEQYF. In nucleotides, the CDR3 is TGCGCCAGCAGCTTGCTGGGGGCAGGGTACGAGCAGTACTTC. The chain combines TRBV5-1 with TRBJ2-7, with D tentatively TRBD1 (6 bases). V dropped 1 base and J dropped 4 bases, with 12 bases sitting between them. The CDR3 consists of 14 residues. In germline, CDR1 is SGHRS, CDR2 YFSETQ.

This chain connects TRBV15 to TRBJ2-5, with D possibly TRBD2 on 6 matching bases. The CDR3 has 15 residues. Germline CDR1 LNHNV, CDR2 YYDKDF (reference sequence). With 4 bases removed from V and 5 bases from J, the gap between germline ends came to 17 bases. The CDR3 coding sequence is TGTGCCACCAGCACAGCCCGGGACTCCATGGAGACCCAGTACTTC. Protein: CATSTARDSMETQYF.

CDR3 bases: TGTGCCAGCAGCGAGAGGGGACAGAGCTCCTACGAGCAGTACTTC. Residues: CASSERGQSSYEQYF. This chain links TRBV11-3 with TRBJ2-7; 7 bases fit TRBD1. After removal of 5 bases from V and 0 bases from J, the junction contained 7 bases not matched to a gene. CDR3 size: 15 residues. Per germline, CDR1 SGHNT and CDR2 YENEEA.

V and J are TRBV11-2 and TRBJ2-4, with TRBD1 matching 12 bases. In germline, CDR1 is SGHAT, CDR2 FQNNGV. J lost 2 bases, V lost 7 bases, and 6 bases had no gene match. This CDR3 has 16 amino acids. CDR3: CASTEGTGGTKNIQYF. CDR3 sequence (DNA): TGTGCCAGCACCGAGGGGACAGGGGGCACCAAAAACATTCAGTACTTC.

The rearrangement joins TRBV9 to TRBJ1-3; TRBD1 aligns across 7 bases. The CDR3 contains 17 residues. In germline, CDR1 is SGDLS, CDR2 YYNGEE. V dropped 3 bases and J dropped 0; count of bases not matched to a gene: 9. CDR3: CASSAAGQVSSGNTIYF. CDR3 DNA sequence: TGTGCCAGCAGCGCGGCCGGACAGGTTAGCTCTGGAAACACCATATATTTT.

The rearrangement joins TRBV6-4 to TRBJ2-1; 9 bases are a match to TRBD2. The CDR3 length is 15 residues. Germline assignment: CDR1 MRHNA and CDR2 SNTAGT. V shed 2 bases, J shed 4 bases, and the junction held 3 bases outside the gene matches. The CDR3 DNA sequence: TGTGCCAGCAGTGACAGGCTAGCGGGGTACAATGAGCAGTTCTTC. Encoded protein: CASSDRLAGYNEQFF.